This T cell receptor beta chain was recorded in a study of shared clonotypes between healthy human individuals. General study findings and limits: Estimated clonotype richness was generally higher in naive than memory subsets.

Germline loops: CDR1 MNHEY, CDR2 SMNVEV (reference sequence). The CDR3 totals 15 residues. Trimming cost V 2 bases and J 5 bases; bases outside gene matches: 5. The protocol was immunoSEQ multiplex PCR, while the TCRdb copy is restricted to in-frame clones and leaves out a portion. The data contain about 2 million clones, less than 95% of them seen just once; the ten biggest clones take up 1.2%. Naive-designated CD8 cells lacked CD45RO, were positively enriched for CCR7, and omitted terminally differentiated effector memory CD45RA+ cells. Adults of Caucasian background living in Nashville, Tennessee made up all donors. Remarks on this clone: The antigen remains undetermined.

Sample: naive CD8+ T cells sorted from blood. This chain joins TRBV27 and TRBJ2-3; 9 nucleotides line up with TRBD2. The sequence derives from a man between 18 and 35 years old in good health. CDR3 DNA: TGTGCCAGCAGTTTACTACTAGCGGGTCTAGATACGCAGTATTTT. The encoded protein is CASSLLLAGLDTQYF.